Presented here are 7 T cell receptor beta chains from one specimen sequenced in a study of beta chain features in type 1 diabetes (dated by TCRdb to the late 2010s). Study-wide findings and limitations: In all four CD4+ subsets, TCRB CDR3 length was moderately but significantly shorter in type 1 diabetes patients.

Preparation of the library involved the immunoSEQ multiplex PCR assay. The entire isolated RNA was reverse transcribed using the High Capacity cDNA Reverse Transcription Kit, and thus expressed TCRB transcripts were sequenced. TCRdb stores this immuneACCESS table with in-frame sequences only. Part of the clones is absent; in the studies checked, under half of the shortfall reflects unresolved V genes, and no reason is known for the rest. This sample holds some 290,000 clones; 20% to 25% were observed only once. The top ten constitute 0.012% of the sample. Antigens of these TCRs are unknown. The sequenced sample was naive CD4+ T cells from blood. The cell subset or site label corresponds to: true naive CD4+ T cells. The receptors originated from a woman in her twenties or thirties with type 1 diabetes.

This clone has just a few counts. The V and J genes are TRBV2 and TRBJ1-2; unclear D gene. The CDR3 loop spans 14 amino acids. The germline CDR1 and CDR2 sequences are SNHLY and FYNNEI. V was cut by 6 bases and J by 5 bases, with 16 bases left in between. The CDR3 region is CASRADPLGYGYTF. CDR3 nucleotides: TGTGCCAGCAGGGCTGACCCGCTCGGGTATGGCTACACCTTC.

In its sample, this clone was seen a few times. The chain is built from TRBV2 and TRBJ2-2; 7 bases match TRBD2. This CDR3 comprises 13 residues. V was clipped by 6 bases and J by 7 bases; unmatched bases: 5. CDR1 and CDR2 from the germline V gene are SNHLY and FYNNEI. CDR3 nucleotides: TGTGCCAGCAGACTAGCGCTCTACGGGGAGCTGTTTTTT. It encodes CASRLALYGELFF.

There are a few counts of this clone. The CDR3 region is CASSPLADLPPHQETQYF. The CDR3 DNA follows: TGTGCCAGCAGTCCGCTAGCGGATCTACCCCCACACCAAGAGACCCAGTACTTC. This rearrangement joins TRBV6-4 to TRBJ2-5; TRBD2 aligns across 7 bases. The germline V gene encodes CDR1 MRHNA and CDR2 SNTAGT. Trimming took 5 bases from V and 0 from J; bases not matched to a gene: 15. The CDR3 consists of 18 residues.

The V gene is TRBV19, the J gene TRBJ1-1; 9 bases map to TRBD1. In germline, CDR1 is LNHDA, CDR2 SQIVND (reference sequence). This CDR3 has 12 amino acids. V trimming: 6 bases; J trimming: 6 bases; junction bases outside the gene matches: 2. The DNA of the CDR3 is TGTGCCAGTAGACAGGGGGCTTCTGAAGCTTTCTTT. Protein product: CASRQGASEAFF.

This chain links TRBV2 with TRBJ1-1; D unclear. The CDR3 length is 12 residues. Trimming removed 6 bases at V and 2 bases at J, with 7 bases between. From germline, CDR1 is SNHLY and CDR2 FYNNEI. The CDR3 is CASRRLNTEAFF. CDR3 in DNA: TGTGCCAGCAGACGACTAAACACTGAAGCTTTCTTT.

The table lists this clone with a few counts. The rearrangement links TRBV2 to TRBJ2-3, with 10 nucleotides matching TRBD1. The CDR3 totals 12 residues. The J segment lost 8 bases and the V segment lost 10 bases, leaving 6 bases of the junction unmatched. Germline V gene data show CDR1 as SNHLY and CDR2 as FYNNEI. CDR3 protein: CAKGDRGGTQYF. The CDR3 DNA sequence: TGTGCCAAGGGGGACAGGGGAGGTACGCAGTATTTT.

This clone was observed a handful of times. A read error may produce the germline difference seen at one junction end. CDR3 loop: CASSPLARAETQYF. The CDR3 DNA reads TGTGCTAGCAGCCCCCTAGCGAGGGCGGAGACCCAGTACTTC. The chain couples TRBV7-7 to TRBJ2-5; TRBD2 might be the D (6 bases). Looked up from germline, CDR1 is SSHAT and CDR2 is FNYEAQ (reference sequence). The CDR3 has 14 amino acids.